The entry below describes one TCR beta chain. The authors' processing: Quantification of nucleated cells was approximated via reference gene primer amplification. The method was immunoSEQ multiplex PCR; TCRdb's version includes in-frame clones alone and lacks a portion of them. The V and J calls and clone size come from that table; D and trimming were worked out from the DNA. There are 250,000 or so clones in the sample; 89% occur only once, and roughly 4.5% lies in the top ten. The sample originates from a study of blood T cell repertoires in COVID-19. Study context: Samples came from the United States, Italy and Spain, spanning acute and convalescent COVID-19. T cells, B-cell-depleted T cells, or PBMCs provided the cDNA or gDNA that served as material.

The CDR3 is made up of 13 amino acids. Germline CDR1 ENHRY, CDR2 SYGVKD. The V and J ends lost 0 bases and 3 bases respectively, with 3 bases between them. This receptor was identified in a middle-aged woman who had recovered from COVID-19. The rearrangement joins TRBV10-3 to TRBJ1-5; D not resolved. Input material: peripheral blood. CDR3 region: CAISESANQPQHF. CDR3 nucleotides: TGTGCCATCAGTGAGTCGGCCAATCAGCCCCAGCATTTT.